The clone carrying this T cell receptor beta chain appeared a few times. As yet, its antigen is unknown. This CDR3 has 14 residues. CDR1 SQVTM and CDR2 ANQGSEA come from the germline V gene. Unmatched junction bases numbered 10, after V lost 7 bases and J lost 4 bases. TCRdb passed the RT-PCR reads through MiXCR, listing each CDR3 protein once. Of a few hundred thousand distinct CDR3 sequences listed, about 14% were seen once; the top ten hold approximately 10%. This entry belongs to a study of response to subunit inactivated influenza vaccine. Whole-study findings and limits: Each seasonal flu vaccination may recruit only limited new T cells, authors suggested.

The chain uses TRBV29-1 and TRBJ2-3, with 8 bases matching TRBD1. This clonotype was obtained from a man aged 50-59 years who received an inactivated influenza vaccine. Here the sequenced sample was PBMCs from blood, taken 11 to 12 days after vaccination. The CDR3 nucleotides are TGCAGCGCTTTAGCCCGGACAGGGTCAGATACGCAGTATTTT. Translating gives CSALARTGSDTQYF.